What follows are 16 T cell receptor beta chains derived from one specimen sequenced in a study of PD-1 blockade in classical Hodgkin lymphoma (TCRdb year 2020). The method was the immunoSEQ multiplex PCR assay. Sourced from immuneACCESS, this table was stored by TCRdb with only in-frame sequences that have V and J called. A share of the clones is absent; for the studies checked, an unresolved V gene accounts for under half, and the remainder has no known explanation. The sample yields nearly 55,000 clones; roughly 80% were counted once. In total, the top ten clones hold 15% to 20% of the sample. The time point label of this sample denotes: cycle 1 day 1 (C1D1), immediately before nivolumab initiation. Relapse after autologous stem cell transplantation had occurred in all trial patients, and cohorts A, B and C were distinguished by prior brentuximab vedotin exposure. This specimen was peripheral blood mononuclear cells (PBMCs), taken at baseline. These receptors originate from a human donor with classical Hodgkin lymphoma.

The chain joins TRBV5-6 to TRBJ1-1, with D hard to call. The CDR3 is made up of 17 amino acids. CDR1 is SGHDT and CDR2 is YYEEEE in the germline V gene. The V gene lost 1 base and the J gene lost 0 bases, with 16 bases spanning the gap. The CDR3 nucleotides read TGTGCCAGCAGCTTGAGTAATTGGGGAGAAATGAACACTGAAGCTTTCTTT. Residues: CASSLSNWGEMNTEAFF.

The chain joins TRBV21-1 to TRBJ2-7; the D call of TRBD2 is as the table states it, not checked on the DNA. TRBV21-1 is noted as a pseudogene. The CDR3 consists of 17 residues. The CDR3 here is CASISKRSSGRWHEQYV. The CDR3 DNA follows: TGTGCCAGCATTTCAAAGAGGTCTAGCGGGAGGTGGCACGAGCAGTACGTC.

The chain uses TRBV4-3 and TRBJ1-2; a possible D gene is TRBD1 (5 bases). Germline V CDR1 and CDR2: LGHNA, YSLEER. This CDR3 contains 15 residues. The V end lost 4 bases, the J end lost 0 bases, and 12 bases lay between the germline ends. CDR3 amino acids: CASSPIDSSNYGYTF. Here the CDR3 DNA reads TGCGCCAGCAGCCCCATAGACAGCTCTAACTATGGCTACACCTTC.

The chain employs TRBV19 and TRBJ2-2; 10 positions match TRBD1. This CDR3 has 15 residues. J gave up 7 bases and V 7 bases, and 9 bases lay outside the gene matches. Looked up from germline, CDR1 is LNHDA and CDR2 is SQIVND (reference sequence). This CDR3 is CASTPDRGRVGELFF. In nucleotides, the CDR3 is TGTGCCAGTACTCCGGACAGGGGGAGAGTCGGGGAGCTGTTTTTT.

The rearrangement uses TRBV7-2 and TRBJ1-5; 8 bases align to TRBD1. V lost 4 bases, J lost 7 bases, and 6 bases stayed unmatched. This CDR3 has 14 residues. Germline loops: CDR1 SGHTA, CDR2 FQGNSA. CDR3 coding DNA: TGTGCCAGCAGCTCCCAGGGGGCAGAACAGCCCCAGCATTTT. The encoded protein is CASSSQGAEQPQHF.

This chain joins TRBV10-1 and TRBJ2-2, with D perhaps matching TRBD2 (5 bases). Per germline, CDR1 WNHNN and CDR2 SYGVQD (reference sequence). The CDR3 runs to 14 residues. V lost 2 bases and J lost 5, with 9 bases in between. The CDR3 DNA follows: TGCGCCAGCAGTGAGAACCGGGGTACCGGGGAGCTGTTTTTT. Protein sequence: CASSENRGTGELFF.

V and J are TRBV7-8 and TRBJ1-1, with a tentative D call TRBD1 (6 bases). The CDR3 is 13 residues long. The V and J ends lost 4 bases and 5 bases respectively, with 11 bases between them. Germline V gene data show CDR1 as SGHVS and CDR2 as FQNEAQ. Here the CDR3 reads CASSSGQGTEAFF. CDR3 nucleotides: TGTGCCAGCAGCTCCGGCCAGGGGACTGAAGCTTTCTTT.

This chain connects TRBV5-1 to TRBJ2-2; 10 nucleotides agree with TRBD1. J was trimmed by 6 bases and V by 5 bases; bases with no gene match: 4. The CDR3 runs to 14 residues. Germline CDR1 is SGHRS and CDR2 is YFSETQ. The CDR3 sequence is CASSRDRGAGELFF. For the CDR3, the DNA is TGCGCCAGCAGTCGGGACAGGGGCGCCGGGGAGCTGTTTTTT.

This chain connects TRBV21-1 to TRBJ2-7; the D call TRBD1 from the table was never checked on the DNA. TRBV21-1 is deemed a pseudogene. The CDR3 contains 14 residues. The CDR3 DNA sequence: TGTGCCAGCAGCATCCGGACAGGGGGCTACGAGCAGTACGTC. Residues: CASSIRTGGYEQYV.

The chain links TRBV6-5 to TRBJ2-5, with D unresolved. Trimming took off 0 bases at V and 2 bases at J, with 7 bases between the two ends. The CDR3 length is 14 residues. The germline V gene has CDR1 MNHEY and CDR2 SVGAGI. The CDR3 DNA is TGTGCCAGCAGTTACTCGTCCAAGCAAGAGACCCAGTACTTC. Translating gives CASSYSSKQETQYF.

V and J are TRBV18 and TRBJ1-2; a weak D match, TRBD1 (5 bases). The germline V and J ends were trimmed by 4 bases and 7 bases, with 16 bases remaining between them. Germline V lookup: CDR1 KGHSH, CDR2 LQKENI. This CDR3 contains 14 residues. This chain's CDR3 is CASSLTAGFFGYTF. The CDR3 DNA follows: TGTGCCAGCTCACTCACGGCAGGGTTTTTTGGCTACACCTTC. Filled out from reference TRBV18 and TRBJ1-2, the complete variable domain reads NAGVMQNPRHLVRRRGQEARLRCSPMKGHSHVYWYRQLPEEGLKFMVYLQKENIIDESGMPKERFSAEFPKEGPSILRIQQVVRGDSAAYFCASSLTAGFFGYTFGSGTRLTVV.

This clone was seen more than once but under ten times. The chain links TRBV10-2 to TRBJ2-1; 12 bases align to TRBD2. CDR3 size: 15 residues. Germline V gene data show CDR1 as WSHSY and CDR2 as SAAADI. V was pared by 6 bases and J by 8 bases, with 8 bases of the junction left unmatched. In nucleotides, the CDR3 is TGCGCCAGCAGCGCCGGACTAGCGGGAACGGATGAGCAGTTCTTC. Protein: CASSAGLAGTDEQFF.

This clone came up a few times. The gene calls are TRBV7-2 and TRBJ2-2; possible D gene TRBD1, 5 bases. Germline V gene data show CDR1 as SGHTA and CDR2 as FQGNSA. The CDR3 extends over 13 amino acids. Trimming left V 5 bases short and J 7 bases short, with 11 bases between. The CDR3 DNA is TGTGCCAGCAGCCCAGGGCAGTTCGGGGAGCTGTTTTTT. This codes for CASSPGQFGELFF.

The V and J genes are TRBV6-6 and TRBJ1-5, with D uncertain. V shed 0 bases and J shed 5 bases, with 8 bases lying between them. Germline V gives CDR1 MNHNY, CDR2 SVGAGI (reference sequence). The CDR3 has 14 residues. CDR3 in amino acids: CASSYSGNDQPQHF. DNA of the CDR3: TGTGCCAGCAGTTACTCAGGGAACGATCAGCCCCAGCATTTT.

The chain recombines TRBV11-3 with TRBJ1-2, with D unclear. CDR3 size: 14 residues. Germline V CDR1 and CDR2: SGHNT, YENEEA. The V end was cut by 7 bases, the J end by 3 bases, with 15 bases between. In DNA form, the CDR3 reads TGTGCCAGCACCCATTCCTCGGGCGACTATGGCTACACCTTC. Amino acids: CASTHSSGDYGYTF.

The genes are TRBV6-6 and TRBJ2-5; either TRBD1 or TRBD2 may fit D (5 bases each). The ends were cut back, 5 bases at V and 2 bases at J, with 9 bases in the middle. The germline CDR1 and CDR2 sequences are MNHNY and SVGAGI (reference sequence). The CDR3 extends over 13 amino acids. CDR3 nucleotides: TGTGCCAGCAGTAGAGGGGTACAAGAGACCCAGTACTTC. Translated: CASSRGVQETQYF.